This T cell receptor (beta chain) was obtained from a study of graft-versus-host responses after intestinal transplantation. Using immunoSEQ multiplex PCR, the repertoire was profiled, and TCRdb retains in-frame clones only, with some absent. The top ten clones hold about 1.7% of a sample with about 64,000 clones, 85% to 95% of them seen once. On this clone itself: What it binds is not known.

The input for sequencing was unstimulated CD8+ T cells sorted from spleen or lymph node cells, taken before transplant. This TCR derives from a human donor who was the organ donor for an intestinal transplant.

CDR3 sequence: CASSLAAGRNTEAFF. CDR3 bases: TGTGCCAGCAGCTTGGCCGCGGGGCGGAACACTGAAGCTTTCTTT. V gene TRBV5-4 combines with J gene TRBJ1-1; D may be TRBD1 (5 bases). CDR3 length: 15 residues. The V end lost 0 bases, the J end lost 1 base, and 10 bases lay between the germline ends. From germline, CDR1 is SGHNT and CDR2 YYREEE (reference sequence).